Listed here are 17 T cell receptor beta chains from one sample, sequenced in a study of blood T cell repertoires in COVID-19 (TCRdb year 2020). Libraries were built with the immunoSEQ multiplex PCR assay. Drawn from immuneACCESS, this table holds only the in-frame rearrangements with V and J called that TCRdb kept. Clones are partly lost; checked studies trace under half to an unresolved V gene and leave the rest unexplained. The sample table lists about 74,000 clones, roughly four fifths of them with a count of one. The ten largest clones add up to 6.5% to 8% of the sample. The specimen sequenced was peripheral blood. The receptors shown here come from a human donor in a cohort sampled during active COVID-19.

The rearrangement joins TRBV6-5 to TRBJ2-7; the D gene is possibly TRBD1 (6 bases). The ends were cut back, 6 bases at V and 3 bases at J, with 9 bases in the middle. In germline, CDR1 is MNHEY, CDR2 SVGAGI. The CDR3 has 12 amino acids. CDR3 sequence reads: CASSRDNYEQYF. In nucleotides, the CDR3 is TGTGCCAGCAGCCGGGACAACTACGAGCAGTACTTC.

This chain joins TRBV11-2 and TRBJ2-4; possibly TRBD2 for D (5 bases). Trimming took off 5 bases at V and 0 bases at J, with 8 bases between the two ends. The CDR3 runs to 14 residues. Germline V gene lookup returns CDR1 SGHAT and CDR2 FQNNGV. CDR3 sequence: CASSPGVAKNIQYF. The CDR3 region has the DNA TGTGCCAGCAGCCCCGGGGTAGCCAAAAACATTCAGTACTTC.

The chain is built from TRBV7-2 and TRBJ1-2; a weak D match, TRBD1 (6 bases). Trimming removed 1 base from V and 4 bases from J, with 13 bases in between. CDR1 is SGHTA, CDR2 FQGNSA, per germline. The CDR3 contains 15 residues. The CDR3 is CASSLDSRGGYGYTF. The CDR3 DNA sequence: TGTGCCAGCAGCTTAGACTCCAGGGGTGGCTATGGCTACACCTTC.

This clone was detected only a few times. V is TRBV6-2 or TRBV6-3 and J is TRBJ1-1; D is undetermined. The CDR3 spans 14 residues. V lost 5 bases to trimming and J lost 0 bases, with 10 bases between them. Germline CDR1 is MNHEY and CDR2 is SVGEGT. The CDR3 spells CASSSGHLNTEAFF. The CDR3 region has the DNA TGTGCCAGCAGTAGCGGGCACCTGAACACTGAAGCTTTCTTT.

This clone has a single count. This chain joins TRBV2 and TRBJ1-1; 8 positions agree with TRBD1. After removal of 6 bases from V and 11 bases from J, the junction contained 14 bases not matched to a gene. CDR1 is SNHLY and CDR2 is FYNNEI in the germline V gene. There are 14 residues in the CDR3. CDR3 in DNA: TGTGCCAGCAGCGACGGTCGACAGGGGCAGAAGGCTTTCTTT. Protein: CASSDGRQGQKAFF. Drawing the rest from reference TRBV2 and TRBJ1-1, the complete variable domain is EPEVTQTPSHQVTQMGQEVILRCVPISNHLYFYWYRQILGQKVEFLVSFYNNEISEKSEIFDDQFSVERPDGSNFTLKIRSTKLEDSAMYFCASSDGRQGQKAFFGQGTRLTVV.

This chain joins TRBV7-2 and TRBJ2-2; D is uncertain. This CDR3 has 15 amino acids. Germline lookup yields CDR1 SGHTA and CDR2 FQGNSA. V lost 1 base to trimming and J lost 0 bases, with 6 bases between them. The CDR3 reads CASSLGQTNTGELFF. The DNA for the CDR3 is TGTGCCAGCAGCTTAGGTCAGACGAACACCGGGGAGCTGTTTTTT. Full variable domain (missing parts from reference TRBV7-2 and TRBJ2-2): GAGVSQSPSNKVTEKGKDVELRCDPISGHTALYWYRQSLGQGLEFLIYFQGNSAPDKSGLPSDRFSAERTGGSVSTLTIQRTQQEDSAVYLCASSLGQTNTGELFFGEGSRLTVL.

Comment on this clone: Mismatch with germline at one junction end may stem from a read error. The chain employs TRBV2 and TRBJ2-5; D perhaps matches TRBD1 (6 bases). The CDR3 is 13 amino acids. Germline values: CDR1 SNHLY, CDR2 FYNNEI. As DNA, the CDR3 is TGTGCCAGCAGTGGTACAGGGCGCCCACCCCACTACTTC. It is translated as CASSGTGRPPHYF.

The chain uses TRBV7-9 and TRBJ2-5; D gene unclear. The length of the CDR3 is 12 residues. Germline CDR1 reads SEHNR; CDR2 reads FQNEAQ (reference sequence). The V end lost 3 bases, the J end lost 7 bases, and 9 bases lay between the germline ends. The CDR3 coding sequence is TGTGCCAGCAGCTTTCCCTCCGGGACCCAGTACTTC. This gives the protein CASSFPSGTQYF.

The V call is TRBV7-9, the J call TRBJ2-7; 8 bases fit TRBD2. This CDR3 has 17 amino acids. Germline-derived CDR1 and CDR2 are SEHNR and FQNEAQ (reference sequence). V shed 4 bases and J 6 bases; nucleotides not matched to a gene: 17. CDR3 sequence (DNA): TGTGCCAGCAGCTCCCTACCACGGGTCCGGGGGGGCAGCGAGCAGTACTTC. Encoded protein: CASSSLPRVRGGSEQYF.

The rearrangement uses TRBV10-1 and TRBJ1-5, with D tentatively TRBD1 (5 bases). The CDR3 extends over 13 amino acids. The V and J ends lost 6 bases and 6 bases respectively, with 12 bases between them. Germline CDR1 WNHNN, CDR2 SYGVQD (reference sequence). This CDR3 reads CASSGQGGQPQHF. For the CDR3, the DNA is TGCGCCAGCAGCGGCCAGGGAGGTCAGCCCCAGCATTTT.

This chain's CDR3 is CASREDRGPCYSNQPQHF. CDR3 coding DNA: TGTGCCAGCAGAGAAGACAGGGGGCCCTGTTATAGCAATCAGCCCCAGCATTTT. The chain carries TRBV9 and TRBJ1-5; 10 bases fit TRBD1. There are 18 residues in the CDR3. V lost 5 bases and J lost 0; bases outside the gene matches: 11. Germline V gene sequence: CDR1 SGDLS, CDR2 YYNGEE.

The rearrangement joins TRBV19 to TRBJ1-5; 7 nucleotides line up with TRBD1. CDR3 length: 13 residues. V dropped 6 bases and J dropped 5; count of bases not matched to a gene: 4. In germline, CDR1 is LNHDA, CDR2 SQIVND (reference sequence). The CDR3 bases are TGTGCCAGTAGGACAGGGAACCATCAGCCCCAGCATTTT. This translates into CASRTGNHQPQHF. The complete variable domain, with remaining parts taken from reference TRBV19 and TRBJ1-5, reads DGGITQSPKYLFRKEGQNVTLSCEQNLNHDAMYWYRQDPGQGLRLIYYSQIVNDFQKGDIAEGYSVSREKKESFPLTVTSAQKNPTAFYLCASRTGNHQPQHFGDGTRLSIL.

The genes are TRBV19 and TRBJ1-5; D perhaps matches TRBD1 (5 bases). Germline values: CDR1 LNHDA, CDR2 SQIVND (reference sequence). The germline V and J ends were trimmed by 7 bases and 1 base, with 14 bases remaining between them. CDR3 size: 15 residues. CDR3 amino acids: CASTTQGWSNQPQHF. The CDR3 DNA follows: TGTGCCAGTACTACCCAGGGTTGGAGCAATCAGCCCCAGCATTTT.

The chain carries TRBV19 and TRBJ1-6, with D tentatively TRBD1 (5 bases). This CDR3 spans 16 amino acids. Looked up from germline, CDR1 is LNHDA and CDR2 is SQIVND (reference sequence). V dropped 6 bases and J dropped 7 bases, with 19 bases sitting between them. The CDR3, as DNA: TGTGCCAGTAGCGACGGAAGGGGTTCTGGGAATTCACCCCTCCACTTT. Translation: CASSDGRGSGNSPLHF.

This clone occurred once. V usage is TRBV20-1 and J usage is TRBJ1-5; tentative D call: TRBD1 (5 bases). In germline, CDR1 is DFQATT, CDR2 SNEGSKA (reference sequence). Trimming removed 3 bases from V and 5 bases from J, with 11 bases in between. The CDR3 totals 13 residues. The CDR3: CSASSQGDQPQHF. Here the CDR3 DNA reads TGCAGTGCTAGTTCCCAGGGCGATCAGCCCCAGCATTTT.

This chain joins TRBV4-1 and TRBJ2-7, with 9 bases identical to TRBD1. Per germline, CDR1 MGHRA and CDR2 YSYEKL. This CDR3 is built from 14 residues. Losses at the gene ends were 1 base for V and 8 bases for J; bases not matched to a gene: 6. CDR3 protein: CASSQAGTGNQQYF. DNA for the CDR3: TGCGCCAGCAGCCAAGCCGGGACAGGGAACCAGCAGTACTTC.

This clone was counted once. The chain has TRBV5-1 and TRBJ2-5; 10 nucleotides agree with TRBD1. J was trimmed by 4 bases and V by 2 bases; bases with no gene match: 5. This CDR3 is 15 amino acids long. The germline V gene encodes CDR1 SGHRS and CDR2 YFSETQ. The CDR3 DNA reads as TGCGCCAGCAGCTTTGGACAGGGGGTGAGAGAGACCCAGTACTTC. Translation gives CASSFGQGVRETQYF.